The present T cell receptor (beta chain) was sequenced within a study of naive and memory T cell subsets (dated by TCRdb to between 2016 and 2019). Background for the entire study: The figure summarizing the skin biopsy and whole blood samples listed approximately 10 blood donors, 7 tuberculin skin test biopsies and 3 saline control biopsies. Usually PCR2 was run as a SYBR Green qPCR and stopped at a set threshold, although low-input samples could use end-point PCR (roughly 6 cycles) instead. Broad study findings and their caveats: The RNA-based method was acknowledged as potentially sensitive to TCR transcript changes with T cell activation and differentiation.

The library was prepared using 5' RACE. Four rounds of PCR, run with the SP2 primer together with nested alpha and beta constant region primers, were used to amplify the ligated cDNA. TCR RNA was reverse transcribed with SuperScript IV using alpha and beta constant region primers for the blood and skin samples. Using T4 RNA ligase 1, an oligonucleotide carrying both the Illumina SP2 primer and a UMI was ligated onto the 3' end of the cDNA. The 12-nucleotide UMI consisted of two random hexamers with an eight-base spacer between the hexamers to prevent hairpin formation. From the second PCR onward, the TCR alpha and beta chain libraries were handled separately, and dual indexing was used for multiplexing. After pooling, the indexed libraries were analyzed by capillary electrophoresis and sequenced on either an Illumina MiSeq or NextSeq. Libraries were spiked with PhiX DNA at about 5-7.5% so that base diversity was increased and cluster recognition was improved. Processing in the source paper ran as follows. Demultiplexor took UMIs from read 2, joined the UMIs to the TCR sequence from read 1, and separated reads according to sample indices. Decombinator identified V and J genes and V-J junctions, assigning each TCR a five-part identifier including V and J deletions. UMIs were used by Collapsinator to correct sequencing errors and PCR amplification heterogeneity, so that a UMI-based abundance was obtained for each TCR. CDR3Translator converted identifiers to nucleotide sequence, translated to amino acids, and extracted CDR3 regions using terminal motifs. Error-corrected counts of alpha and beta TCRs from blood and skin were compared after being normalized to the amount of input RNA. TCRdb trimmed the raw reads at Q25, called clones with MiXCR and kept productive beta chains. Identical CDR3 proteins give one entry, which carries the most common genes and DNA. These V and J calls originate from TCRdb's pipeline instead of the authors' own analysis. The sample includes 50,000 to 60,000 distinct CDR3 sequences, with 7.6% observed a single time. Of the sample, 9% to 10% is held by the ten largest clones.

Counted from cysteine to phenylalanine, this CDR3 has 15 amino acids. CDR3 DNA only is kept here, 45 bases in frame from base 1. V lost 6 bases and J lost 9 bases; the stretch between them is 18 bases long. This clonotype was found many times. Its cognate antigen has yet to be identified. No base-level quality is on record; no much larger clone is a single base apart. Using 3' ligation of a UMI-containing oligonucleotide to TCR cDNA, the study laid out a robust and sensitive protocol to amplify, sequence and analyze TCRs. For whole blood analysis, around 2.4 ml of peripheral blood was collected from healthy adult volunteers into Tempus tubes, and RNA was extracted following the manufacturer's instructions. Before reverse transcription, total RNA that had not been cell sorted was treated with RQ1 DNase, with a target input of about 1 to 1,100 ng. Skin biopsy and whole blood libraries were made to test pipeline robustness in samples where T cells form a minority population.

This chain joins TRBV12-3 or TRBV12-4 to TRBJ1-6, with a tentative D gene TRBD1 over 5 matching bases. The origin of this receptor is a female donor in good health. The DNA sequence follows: TGTGCCAGCAGCTTCGACAGTGTGAGAATTTCACCCCTCCACTTT. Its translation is CASSFDSVRISPLHF.